This entry concerns a single T cell receptor (beta chain). V was pared by 6 bases and J by 5 bases, with 12 bases of the junction left unmatched. Germline CDR1 and CDR2: MDHEN and SYDVKM. The CDR3 runs 17 residues. The sample originates from a study of blood T cell repertoires in COVID-19. About the study: PBMCs, B-cell-depleted T cells, or T cells were the source of the cDNA or gDNA that made up the material.

The table came from immunoSEQ multiplex PCR; TCRdb's copy has only in-frame clones and leaves some out. Among more than 400,000 clones listed, about nine tenths were seen once. Cohorts were determined from participant-reported clinical history. The V call is TRBV28, the J call TRBJ1-6; 8 bases match TRBD1. The sequenced sample was PBMCs or T cells enriched from blood (not recorded which). The TCR originated in a woman aged 18 to 35 who had recovered from COVID-19. The CDR3 DNA reads as TGTGCCAGCAGCCCTATCACAGGGGGTCAAAATAATTCACCCCTCCACTTT. Residues: CASSPITGGQNNSPLHF.